The present T cell receptor beta chain was sequenced within a study of control samples from healthy donors and cancer patients. This CDR3 is 15 amino acids long. Trimming took 1 base from V and 5 from J; bases not matched to a gene: 5. CDR1 is SGHVS and CDR2 is FNYEAQ in the germline V gene. Method: immunoSEQ multiplex PCR; TCRdb's copy keeps in-frame clones and lacks some. This repertoire shows tens of thousands of clones, roughly 90% found once; its top ten account for about 1.5%. The chain employs TRBV7-6 and TRBJ1-1, with 9 bases matching TRBD1. This TCR was recovered from a middle-aged man with colorectal cancer. Input material: PBMCs. The CDR3 sequence: CASSLGTGVRTEAFF. DNA for the CDR3: TGTGCCAGCAGCTTAGGGACAGGGGTAAGAACTGAAGCTTTCTTT. The full variable domain, rest sourced from reference TRBV7-6 and TRBJ1-1, is GAGVSQSPRYKVTKRGQDVALRCDPISGHVSLYWYRQALGQGPEFLTYFNYEAQQDKSGLPNDRFSAERPEGSISTLTIQRTEQRDSAMYRCASSLGTGVRTEAFFGQGTRLTVV.